These 22 T cell receptor beta chains share one sample of origin, sequenced in a study of control samples from healthy donors and cancer patients. Profiling relied on immunoSEQ multiplex PCR, and the TCRdb table lists in-frame clones only, not all of them. This table holds about 100,000 clones, about 90% found once. What was sequenced was blood. These receptors were obtained from a woman under 30 in good health.

This chain connects TRBV11-3 to TRBJ1-1; D unresolved. In germline, CDR1 is SGHNT, CDR2 YENEEA. The V end lost 4 bases, the J end lost 0 bases, and 12 bases lay between the germline ends. This CDR3 region has 15 residues. CDR3 DNA: TGTGCCAGCAGCTCGAGACTTGGGGTGAACACTGAAGCTTTCTTT. This encodes CASSSRLGVNTEAFF.

The chain has TRBV3-1 (or the pseudogene TRBV3-2) and TRBJ2-5; 8 positions agree with TRBD1. Per the germline V gene, CDR1 is LGHDT and CDR2 is YNNKEL (reference sequence). The V gene end was trimmed by 3 bases and the J gene end by 5 bases; junction bases not matched to a gene: 14. The CDR3 runs 17 residues. The chain's CDR3 is CASSQVYRDRRLETQYF. The CDR3 DNA follows: TGTGCCAGCAGCCAGGTCTACCGGGACAGGCGCTTGGAGACCCAGTACTTC.

The rearrangement joins TRBV12-5 to TRBJ2-1, with 8 bases lining up with TRBD1. Germline V lookup: CDR1 LGHNT, CDR2 FRNRAP. Losses at the gene ends were 0 bases for V and 10 bases for J; bases not matched to a gene: 8. The CDR3 spans 15 residues. This CDR3 is CASGLVLAGGGEQFF. The CDR3 coding sequence is TGTGCTAGTGGTTTGGTACTGGCAGGGGGCGGGGAGCAGTTCTTC.

This chain links TRBV4-2 with TRBJ1-2; the D is unclear. V shed 4 bases and J shed 2 bases, with 11 bases lying between them. Per the germline V gene, CDR1 is LGHNA and CDR2 is YNFKEQ. The CDR3 is 14 amino acids. CDR3 nucleotide sequence: TGTGCCAGCAGCCCGCCGGGGTGGAACTATGGCTACACCTTC. This gives the protein CASSPPGWNYGYTF.

This chain links TRBV7-3 with TRBJ1-1; 7 bases line up with TRBD1. With 5 bases clipped from V and 1 base from J, the junction kept 1 base outside the gene matches. This CDR3 has 13 amino acids. Germline V gives CDR1 SGHTA, CDR2 FQGTGA. CDR3 in amino acids: CASSRTGNTEAFF. CDR3 in DNA: TGTGCCAGCAGCCGGACAGGGAACACTGAAGCTTTCTTT.

This sequence joins TRBV30 and TRBJ2-3; D is undetermined. V gave up 3 bases and J gave up 1 base, with 8 bases separating them. Germline V gene lookup returns CDR1 GTSNPN and CDR2 SVGIG (reference sequence). The CDR3 contains 13 residues. The CDR3 region has the DNA TGTGCCTGGAGAGGTTCGGGCACAGATACGCAGTATTTT. It encodes CAWRGSGTDTQYF.

DNA for the CDR3: TGTGCCAGCAGTCCCCCCCCCGGGGGGCTCTACAATGAGCAGTTCTTC. Translation: CASSPPPGGLYNEQFF. This chain links TRBV28 with TRBJ2-1, with D maybe TRBD2 (7 bases). This CDR3 region has 16 residues. Germline V CDR1 and CDR2: MDHEN, SYDVKM. V was shortened by 5 bases and J by 3 bases, with 17 bases between the two germline ends.

V and J are TRBV23-1 and TRBJ2-1, with D hard to call. TRBV23-1 is an ORF for which the function is uncertain. The CDR3 runs to 11 residues. V dropped 7 bases and J dropped 5 bases, with 6 bases sitting between them. The CDR3 DNA reads TGCGCCAGCACTAGTAACAATGAGCAGTTCTTC. This gives the protein CASTSNNEQFF.

This clone occurred once. The chain couples TRBV18 to TRBJ2-5, with 8 bases aligning to TRBD1. V shed 3 bases, J shed 3 bases, and the junction held 6 bases outside the gene matches. This CDR3 comprises 15 residues. The germline V gene has CDR1 KGHSH and CDR2 LQKENI. CDR3 residues: CASSPRTGLKETQYF. The CDR3 DNA is TGTGCCAGCTCACCTCGGACAGGGCTTAAAGAGACCCAGTACTTC.

The chain has TRBV11-3 and TRBJ2-5; TRBD1 matches 10 bases. Looked up from germline, CDR1 is SGHNT and CDR2 is YENEEA. The CDR3 length is 15 residues. Losses at the gene ends were 4 bases for V and 5 bases for J; bases not matched to a gene: 7. CDR3 DNA: TGTGCCAGCAGCTCCAGACAGGGGGCGCGGGAGACCCAGTACTTC. It specifies CASSSRQGARETQYF.

V is TRBV19 and J is TRBJ1-1, with D maybe TRBD1 (5 bases). CDR1 LNHDA and CDR2 SQIVND come from the germline V gene (reference sequence). The CDR3 is made up of 12 amino acids. V shed 5 bases and J shed 4 bases, with 8 bases lying between them. The CDR3 protein is CASSWQGTEAFF. The CDR3 bases are TGTGCCAGTAGTTGGCAGGGCACTGAAGCTTTCTTT.

The rearrangement links TRBV4-1 to TRBJ2-7; 8 nucleotides line up with TRBD1. The CDR3 length is 17 residues. The germline V gene encodes CDR1 MGHRA and CDR2 YSYEKL. With V trimmed by 0 bases and J by 0 bases, 7 bases remained unmatched. CDR3 residues: CASSQDKDRVYSYEQYF. Here the CDR3 DNA reads TGCGCCAGCAGCCAAGACAAGGACAGGGTTTACTCCTACGAGCAGTACTTC.

The J gene is TRBJ2-7, the V gene TRBV6-5, with D perhaps matching TRBD2 (5 bases). Trimming removed 0 bases from V and 3 bases from J, with 12 bases in between. The CDR3 extends over 15 amino acids. From germline, CDR1 is MNHEY and CDR2 SVGAGI. CDR3 DNA: TGTGCCAGCAGTTACTCGCCCGGACTGAACTACGAGCAGTACTTC. This codes for CASSYSPGLNYEQYF.

The chain uses TRBV6-6 and TRBJ1-3; D unclear. V shed 0 bases and J shed 2 bases, with 2 bases lying between them. Germline loops: CDR1 MNHNY, CDR2 SVGAGI (reference sequence). CDR3 size: 13 residues. CDR3 loop: CASSYSPGNTIYF. DNA for the CDR3: TGTGCCAGCAGTTACTCTCCTGGAAACACCATATATTTT.

The J gene is TRBJ2-1, the V gene TRBV10-3; 8 bases line up with TRBD2. From germline, CDR1 is ENHRY and CDR2 SYGVKD. Trimming removed 0 bases from V and 7 bases from J; junction bases left unmatched: 5. This CDR3 has 15 amino acids. CDR3 loop: CAISESTGTRNEQFF. The CDR3 DNA is TGTGCCATCAGTGAGTCAACCGGGACTAGAAATGAGCAGTTCTTC.

The chain recombines TRBV5-1 with TRBJ1-2; 7 nucleotides match TRBD1. Germline V lookup: CDR1 SGHRS, CDR2 YFSETQ. The CDR3 spans 14 residues. The ends lost 4 bases at V and 7 bases at J; junction bases unmatched: 10. The CDR3 loop reads CASSRSGTDGGYTF. The CDR3 coding sequence is TGCGCCAGCAGCAGGTCCGGGACAGACGGTGGCTACACCTTC.

V gene TRBV6-6 combines with J gene TRBJ1-4; no clear D. This CDR3 is built from 12 residues. Trimming left V 8 bases short and J 8 bases short, with 12 bases between. CDR1 is MNHNY, CDR2 SVGAGI, per germline (reference sequence). CDR3 region: CASALYLEKLFF. The CDR3 region has the DNA TGTGCCAGCGCCTTGTATCTGGAAAAACTGTTTTTT.

The chain combines TRBV11-3 with TRBJ2-1; a weak D match, TRBD2 (5 bases). There are 15 residues in the CDR3. The V end lost 5 bases, the J end lost 2 bases, and 13 bases lay between the germline ends. Germline assignment: CDR1 SGHNT and CDR2 YENEEA. In DNA form, the CDR3 reads TGTGCCAGCAGCCCAGTAACTAGAGCCTACAATGAGCAGTTCTTC. Protein product: CASSPVTRAYNEQFF.

This clone has just one count. The chain couples TRBV6-2 or TRBV6-3 to TRBJ1-1, with TRBD1 matching 9 bases. After removal of 0 bases from V and 6 bases from J, the junction contained 2 bases not matched to a gene. Germline V lookup: CDR1 MNHEY, CDR2 SVGEGT. The CDR3 has 14 residues. CDR3 in amino acids: CASSYSGTGSEAFF. DNA of the CDR3: TGTGCCAGCAGTTACTCGGGGACAGGGTCTGAAGCTTTCTTT.

The genes are TRBV5-1 and TRBJ2-1; 7 positions agree with TRBD1. J was trimmed by 7 bases and V by 5 bases; bases with no gene match: 9. Germline V gene sequence: CDR1 SGHRS, CDR2 YFSETQ. This CDR3 region has 14 residues. The CDR3 DNA reads TGCGCCAGCAGGCCCGAGGGGGCGTCAAATGAGCAGTTCTTC. Its translation: CASRPEGASNEQFF.

The CDR3 region is CASSNTGTNQPQHF. The CDR3 coding sequence is TGTGCCAGTAGTAATACAGGGACCAATCAGCCCCAGCATTTT. The V and J genes are TRBV19 and TRBJ1-5; D is possibly TRBD1 (6 bases). The germline CDR1 and CDR2 sequences are LNHDA and SQIVND (reference sequence). Trimming shortened V by 4 bases and J by 3 bases, and 10 bases separated the two germline ends. The CDR3 contains 14 residues.

The chain is built from TRBV7-2 and TRBJ2-2; D is unclear. This CDR3 has 17 amino acids. The V end lost 1 base, the J end lost 6 bases, and 18 bases lay between the germline ends. The V gene's germline CDR1 is SGHTA and CDR2 FQGNSA. CDR3 nucleotide sequence: TGTGCCAGCAGCTTAGTCCGAAAAAATAACCGCGCCGGGGAGCTGTTTTTT. This translates into CASSLVRKNNRAGELFF.